Below, 7 T cell receptor beta chains from the same sample are listed, as sequenced in a study of response to subunit inactivated influenza vaccine (dated by TCRdb to between 2017 and 2018). The method was RT-PCR. TCRdb records Illumina HiSeq 2500 as the sequencer. TCRdb handled the public reads itself, with Q25 trimming in fastp and clone calling in MiXCR, and kept productive beta chains. A single entry per CDR3 protein holds the most common genes and DNA from its merged rows. The sample includes fewer than 700,000 distinct CDR3 sequences, with 13% observed a single time. The ten most abundant clones make up about an eighth of the sample. The time point label here, explained by the study, means: around 47 days after influenza vaccine administration. Sequences were derived from PBMCs from blood, sampled 35 to 45 days after vaccination. These receptors were collected from a man between 45 and 60 years old who received an inactivated influenza vaccine. Donor details come from another sample of the same person, matched by shared clones.

This clonotype has just a few counts. The rearrangement joins TRBV6-2 or TRBV6-3 to TRBJ2-3, with TRBD2 matching 12 bases. Trimming took 2 bases from V and 0 from J; bases not matched to a gene: 6. The germline gives CDR1 MNHEY, CDR2 SVGEGT. This CDR3 contains 18 residues. CDR3 DNA sequence: TGTGCCAGCAGTTACACCCCAGGACTAGCGGGGAGCACAGATACGCAGTATTTT. It specifies CASSYTPGLAGSTDTQYF.

This chain connects TRBV7-2 to TRBJ1-1; D is ambiguous. Germline V CDR1 and CDR2: SGHTA, FQGNSA. The CDR3 runs to 12 residues. Trimming took 5 bases from V and 8 from J, leaving 12 bases between them. This CDR3 reads CASSQIMGEAFF. CDR3 nucleotides: TGTGCCAGCAGCCAAATCATGGGGGAAGCTTTCTTT. Full variable domain (outside the CDR3, taken from reference TRBV7-2 and TRBJ1-1): GAGVSQSPSNKVTEKGKDVELRCDPISGHTALYWYRQSLGQGLEFLIYFQGNSAPDKSGLPSDRFSAERTGGSVSTLTIQRTQQEDSAVYLCASSQIMGEAFFGQGTRLTVV.

CDR3 residues: CASSLRAGSGNTIYF. The DNA for the CDR3 is TGTGCCAGCAGTCTCAGGGCAGGCTCTGGAAACACCATATATTTT. The rearrangement joins TRBV12-3 or TRBV12-4 to TRBJ1-3, with D perhaps TRBD1 (5 bases). V dropped 5 bases and J dropped 0 bases, with 11 bases sitting between them. The CDR3 runs 15 residues.

This clonotype was seen only a few times. V and J are TRBV7-6 and TRBJ2-7; perhaps TRBD2 as D (6 bases). CDR3 length equals 15 residues. The germline gives CDR1 SGHVS, CDR2 FNYEAQ. The ends were cut back, 5 bases at V and 0 bases at J, with 14 bases in the middle. Written as DNA, the CDR3 is TGTGCCAGCAGCCCGGGACGGGGAGGCTCCTACGAGCAGTACTTC. Protein: CASSPGRGGSYEQYF.

V usage is TRBV15 and J usage is TRBJ2-7; possibly TRBD2 for D (5 bases). Germline V CDR1 and CDR2: LNHNV, YYDKDF (reference sequence). V lost 5 bases to trimming and J lost 2 bases, with 16 bases between them. CDR3 size: 15 residues. The DNA for the CDR3 is TGTGCCACCAGCCCGACTACACCGAGGGCCTACGAGCAGTACTTC. Its translation: CATSPTTPRAYEQYF.

This clonotype was seen many times. V and J are TRBV6-1 and TRBJ2-3, with 12 bases identical to TRBD1. Germline CDR1 reads MNHNS; CDR2 reads SASEGT. The CDR3 consists of 15 residues. V dropped 5 bases and J dropped 5; count of bases not matched to a gene: 5. The CDR3 is CASSLGTGGLDTQYF. DNA of the CDR3: TGTGCCAGCAGTCTCGGGACAGGGGGCTTAGATACGCAGTATTTT.

In this sample, this clonotype turned up many times. The rearrangement uses TRBV12-3 or TRBV12-4 and TRBJ2-1; 13 positions agree with TRBD2. This CDR3 comprises 17 residues. Trimming cost V 10 bases and J 7 bases; bases outside gene matches: 16. CDR3 sequence reads: CATKKSGGTSGINEQFF. The CDR3, as DNA: TGTGCCACTAAGAAAAGCGGCGGGACTAGCGGGATTAATGAGCAGTTCTTC.